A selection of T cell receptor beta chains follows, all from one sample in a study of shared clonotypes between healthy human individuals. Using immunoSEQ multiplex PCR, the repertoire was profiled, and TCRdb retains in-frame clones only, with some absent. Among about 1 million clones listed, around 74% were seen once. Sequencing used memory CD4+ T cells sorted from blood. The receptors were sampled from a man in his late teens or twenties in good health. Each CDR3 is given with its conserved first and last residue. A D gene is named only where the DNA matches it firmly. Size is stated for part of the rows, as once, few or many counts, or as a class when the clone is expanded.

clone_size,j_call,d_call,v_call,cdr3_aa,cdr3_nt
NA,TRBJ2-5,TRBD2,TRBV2,CASSVAGVIETQYF,TGTGCCAGCAGTGTAGCGGGGGTGATAGAGACCCAGTACTTC
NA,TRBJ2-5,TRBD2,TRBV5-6,CASSFGLAGGETQYF,TGTGCCAGCAGCTTTGGACTAGCGGGAGGCGAGACCCAGTACTTC
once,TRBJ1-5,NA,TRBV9,CASSVSGGEQPQHF,TGTGCCAGCAGCGTATCAGGTGGAGAACAGCCCCAGCATTTT
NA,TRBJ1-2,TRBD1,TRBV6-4,CASSRTGGSYGYTF,TGTGCCAGCAGCCGGACAGGGGGTTCCTATGGCTACACCTTC
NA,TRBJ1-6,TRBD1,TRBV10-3,CAISVIGGSNSPLHF,TGTGCCATCAGTGTCATAGGGGGCTCTAATTCACCCCTCCACTTT
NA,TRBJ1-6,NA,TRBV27,CASSLYGVYSYNSPLHF,TGTGCCAGCAGTTTATATGGCGTATACTCCTATAATTCACCCCTCCACTTT
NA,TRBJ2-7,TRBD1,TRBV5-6,CASSGQGATYEQYF,TGTGCCAGCAGCGGACAGGGGGCTACATACGAGCAGTACTTC
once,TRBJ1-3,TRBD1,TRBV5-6,CASSPTGRSGNTIYF,TGTGCCAGCAGCCCGACAGGGCGCTCTGGAAACACCATATATTTT
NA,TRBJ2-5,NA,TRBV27,CASSPTARRTEYQYF,TGTGCCAGCAGTCCTACCGCCCGTAGGACCGAGTACCAGTACTTC
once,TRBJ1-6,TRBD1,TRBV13,CASSLKIGQGYNSPLHF,TGTGCCAGCAGCTTAAAGATAGGACAGGGGTATAATTCACCCCTCCACTTT
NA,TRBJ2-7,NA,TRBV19,CARGLEQYF,TGTGCCCGGGGCCTCGAGCAGTACTTC
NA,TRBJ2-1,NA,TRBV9,CASSVGNDFYNEQFF,TGTGCCAGCAGCGTAGGGAACGACTTCTACAATGAGCAGTTCTTC
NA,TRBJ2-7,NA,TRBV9,CASSVGQGTGEQYF,TGTGCCAGCAGCGTAGGTCAGGGGACCGGCGAGCAGTACTTC
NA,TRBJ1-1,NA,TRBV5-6,CASSKGTANTEAFF,TGTGCCAGCAGCAAGGGGACCGCAAACACTGAAGCTTTCTTT
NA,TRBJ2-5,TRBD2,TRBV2,CASSGGYTTETQYF,TGTGCCAGTAGCGGGGGGTATACTACCGAGACCCAGTACTTC
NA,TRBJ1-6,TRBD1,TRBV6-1,CASRTSGTGGSPLHF,TGTGCCAGCAGAACTTCGGGGACAGGGGGTTCACCCCTCCACTTT
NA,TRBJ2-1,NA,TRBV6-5,CASSYGNSYNEQFF,TGTGCCAGCAGTTATGGAAACAGCTACAATGAGCAGTTCTTC
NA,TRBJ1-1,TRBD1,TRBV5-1,CASSLWDRNTEAFF,TGCGCCAGCAGCCTCTGGGACAGGAACACTGAAGCTTTCTTT
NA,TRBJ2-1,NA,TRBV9,CASSVDQYSNEQFF,TGTGCCAGCAGCGTAGACCAGTATAGCAATGAGCAGTTCTTC
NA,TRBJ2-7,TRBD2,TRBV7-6,CASSLTPSSGGYEQYF,TGTGCCAGCAGCTTAACCCCGTCTAGCGGGGGCTACGAGCAGTACTTC
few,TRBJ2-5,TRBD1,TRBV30,CAWRPGQGVRAQYF,TGTGCCTGGAGACCGGGACAGGGGGTTAGGGCCCAGTACTTC
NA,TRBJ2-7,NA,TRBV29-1,CSVGTTRSSYEQYF,TGCAGCGTTGGTACGACTAGGAGCTCCTACGAGCAGTACTTC
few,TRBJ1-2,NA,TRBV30,CAWSPENYGYTF,TGTGCCTGGAGCCCAGAGAACTATGGCTACACCTTC
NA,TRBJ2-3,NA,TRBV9,CASSVEPGGFGTDTQYF,TGTGCCAGCAGCGTAGAACCAGGGGGGTTTGGCACAGATACGCAGTATTTT
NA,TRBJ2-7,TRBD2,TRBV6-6,CASSYDREGPYEQYF,TGTGCCAGCAGTTACGATCGGGAGGGCCCGTACGAGCAGTACTTC
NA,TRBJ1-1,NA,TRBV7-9,CASSRADRDNTEAFF,TGTGCCAGCAGCCGGGCTGACCGGGACAACACTGAAGCTTTCTTT
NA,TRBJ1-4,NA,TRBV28,CASRSADRANEKLFF,TGTGCCAGCAGGTCAGCAGACAGAGCTAATGAAAAACTGTTTTTT
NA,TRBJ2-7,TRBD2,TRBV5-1,CASSLASGGVSYEQYF,TGCGCCAGCAGCTTGGCCAGCGGGGGGGTATCCTACGAGCAGTACTTC